A single sample gave rise to the 29 T cell receptor beta chains below, sequenced in a study of shared clonotypes between healthy human individuals. Sequenced by immunoSEQ multiplex PCR; TCRdb stores in-frame clones only, minus some. The sample lists over a million clones; approximately 96% were seen once. Input material: naive CD4+ T cells sorted from blood. This sample's subset: CD45RA+ positively selected. The receptor set was obtained from a young man in good health.

The chain carries TRBV5-1 and TRBJ2-1; D is uncertain. V was clipped by 4 bases and J by 2 bases, with 10 bases between them. This CDR3 region has 14 residues. Germline values: CDR1 SGHRS, CDR2 YFSETQ. The chain's CDR3 is CASSQDWPYNEQFF. CDR3 coding DNA: TGCGCCAGCAGCCAAGACTGGCCCTACAATGAGCAGTTCTTC.

This chain joins TRBV28 and TRBJ1-2; perhaps TRBD1 as D (6 bases). Germline V lookup: CDR1 MDHEN, CDR2 SYDVKM. V was pared by 5 bases and J by 6 bases, with 22 bases between. The CDR3 has 16 amino acids. The CDR3 reads CASSTARVRGPHGYTF. In nucleotides, the CDR3 is TGTGCCAGCAGTACGGCCCGGGTTCGGGGGCCGCATGGCTACACCTTC.

The V call is TRBV18, the J call TRBJ2-1, with D unresolved. V was pared by 2 bases and J by 8 bases, with 13 bases between. The V gene's germline CDR1 is KGHSH and CDR2 LQKENI. This CDR3 region has 14 residues. Here the CDR3 reads CASSPLNAAHEQFF. CDR3 nucleotide sequence: TGTGCCAGCTCACCATTAAATGCGGCCCATGAGCAGTTCTTC.

This sequence joins TRBV2 and TRBJ2-3, with 12 positions matching TRBD2. Per germline, CDR1 SNHLY and CDR2 FYNNEI. With V trimmed by 6 bases and J by 4 bases, 8 bases remained unmatched. This CDR3 comprises 16 residues. CDR3 residues: CASRVLAGGQPDTQYF. The CDR3, as DNA: TGTGCCAGCAGGGTACTAGCGGGAGGTCAACCAGATACGCAGTATTTT.

This chain uses TRBV10-3 with TRBJ1-1; D remains ambiguous. Trimming pared 1 base from V and 8 bases from J, leaving 8 bases between. Germline V gene data show CDR1 as ENHRY and CDR2 as SYGVKD. The CDR3 extends over 12 amino acids. Here the CDR3 reads CAISEWREEAFF. CDR3 coding DNA: TGTGCCATCAGTGAGTGGAGGGAGGAAGCTTTCTTT.

V usage is TRBV6-6 and J usage is TRBJ2-7, with a possible D match to TRBD1 (6 bases). CDR1 is MNHNY and CDR2 is SVGAGI in the germline V gene (reference sequence). This CDR3 comprises 15 residues. V was clipped by 2 bases and J by 2 bases, with 13 bases between them. CDR3 DNA sequence: TGTGCCAGCAGTTACCCTATACAGGGCACCTACGAGCAGTACTTC. Translating gives CASSYPIQGTYEQYF.

The J gene is TRBJ2-2, the V gene TRBV19; D not certain. Germline-derived CDR1 and CDR2 are LNHDA and SQIVND (reference sequence). The CDR3 totals 17 residues. The germline V and J ends were trimmed by 0 bases and 0 bases, with 11 bases remaining between them. The DNA for the CDR3 is TGTGCCAGTAGTATAGATCCGGAACGGACGAACACCGGGGAGCTGTTTTTT. Translation gives CASSIDPERTNTGELFF.

This chain joins TRBV5-1 and TRBJ2-5; 11 nucleotides line up with TRBD2. CDR3 length: 18 residues. From germline, CDR1 is SGHRS and CDR2 YFSETQ. With V trimmed by 0 bases and J by 4 bases, 11 bases remained unmatched. CDR3 region: CASSLVPGTSGLVETQYF. In DNA form, the CDR3 reads TGCGCCAGCAGCTTGGTTCCCGGGACTAGCGGTTTGGTAGAGACCCAGTACTTC. Full variable domain (remainder filled in from reference TRBV5-1 and TRBJ2-5): KAGVTQTPRYLIKTRGQQVTLSCSPISGHRSVSWYQQTPGQGLQFLFEYFSETQRNKGNFPGRFSGRQFSNSRSEMNVSTLELGDSALYLCASSLVPGTSGLVETQYFGPGTRLLVL.

The rearrangement links TRBV6-5 to TRBJ2-1, with D possibly TRBD2 on 6 matching bases. CDR3 size: 14 residues. Germline CDR1 is MNHEY and CDR2 is SVGAGI. The V gene lost 6 bases and the J gene lost 4 bases, with 13 bases spanning the gap. CDR3: CASRVLAQYNEQFF. The DNA of the CDR3 is TGTGCCAGCAGGGTGCTAGCGCAGTACAATGAGCAGTTCTTC.

The V gene is TRBV5-4, the J gene TRBJ2-3; D is possibly TRBD1 (6 bases). This CDR3 contains 14 residues. V lost 0 bases and J 7 bases, leaving 12 bases between the germline ends. Germline CDR1 reads SGHNT; CDR2 reads YYREEE (reference sequence). The CDR3 region is CASSLDQGPYTQYF. The CDR3 nucleotides read TGTGCCAGCAGCTTGGACCAGGGGCCGTATACGCAGTATTTT.

The chain uses TRBV7-9 and TRBJ2-5, with a weak D call TRBD1 (5 bases). The CDR3 length is 10 residues. Germline V lookup: CDR1 SEHNR, CDR2 FQNEAQ (reference sequence). The V end was cut by 7 bases, the J end by 5 bases, with 5 bases between. CDR3 in DNA: TGTGCCAGCAAGGGGGAGACCCAGTACTTC. Its protein product is CASKGETQYF.

The chain links TRBV28 to TRBJ2-7; D possibly corresponds to TRBD2 (6 bases). The germline V and J ends were trimmed by 5 bases and 6 bases, with 11 bases remaining between them. The CDR3 extends over 12 amino acids. Looked up from germline, CDR1 is MDHEN and CDR2 is SYDVKM. The DNA for the CDR3 is TGTGCCAGCAGTGGGGCCGGGGGCGAGCAGTACTTC. Translating gives CASSGAGGEQYF.

V gene TRBV5-5 combines with J gene TRBJ2-1; 12 nucleotides align to TRBD2. The CDR3 covers 18 residues. Unmatched junction bases numbered 7, after V lost 2 bases and J lost 1 base. The germline gives CDR1 SGHKS, CDR2 YYEKEE (reference sequence). This chain's CDR3 is CASSFGRLAGVSYNEQFF. Here the CDR3 DNA reads TGTGCCAGCAGCTTCGGCCGACTAGCGGGGGTTTCCTACAATGAGCAGTTCTTC.

This chain connects TRBV15 to TRBJ2-1, with D perhaps TRBD1 (6 bases). The ends were cut back, 1 base at V and 9 bases at J, with 19 bases in the middle. This CDR3 has 16 amino acids. CDR1 is LNHNV, CDR2 YYDKDF, per germline (reference sequence). In DNA form, the CDR3 reads TGTGCCACCAGCAGAGTCAGCGGCACAGGGTCAATTGAGCAGTTCTTC. It is translated as CATSRVSGTGSIEQFF. Variable domain in full (rest from reference TRBV15 and TRBJ2-1): DAMVIQNPRYQVTQFGKPVTLSCSQTLNHNVMYWYQQKSSQAPKLLFHYYDKDFNNEADTPDNFQSRRPNTSFCFLDIRSPGLGDTAMYLCATSRVSGTGSIEQFFGPGTRLTVL.

V gene TRBV5-1 combines with J gene TRBJ2-1; 12 nucleotides match TRBD2. The ends lost 4 bases at V and 0 bases at J; junction bases unmatched: 14. The CDR3 contains 20 residues. CDR1 is SGHRS and CDR2 is YFSETQ in the germline V gene. The CDR3 nucleotides are TGCGCCAGCAGCCCCGTACCCACTAGCGGGGGGACCAGCTCCTACAATGAGCAGTTCTTC. Protein: CASSPVPTSGGTSSYNEQFF.

This chain joins TRBV2 and TRBJ2-1; TRBD2 agrees at 10 bases. Germline assignment: CDR1 SNHLY and CDR2 FYNNEI. This CDR3 is built from 17 residues. V trimming: 7 bases; J trimming: 5 bases; junction bases outside the gene matches: 14. CDR3 protein: CASIKGLAAINDNEQFF. CDR3 sequence (DNA): TGTGCCAGCATCAAAGGACTAGCGGCTATTAACGACAATGAGCAGTTCTTC.

The genes are TRBV4-1 and TRBJ1-2, with 7 bases identical to TRBD1. This CDR3 region has 15 residues. Germline CDR1 MGHRA, CDR2 YSYEKL. Trimming removed 1 base from V and 5 bases from J; junction bases left unmatched: 7. The CDR3 sequence: CASSQVQGKEYGYTF. In nucleotides, the CDR3 is TGCGCCAGCAGCCAAGTACAGGGGAAAGAATATGGCTACACCTTC.

V gene TRBV4-2 combines with J gene TRBJ2-1; 8 positions match TRBD2. Germline CDR1 and CDR2: LGHNA and YNFKEQ. The CDR3 totals 16 residues. Trimming cost V 4 bases and J 2 bases; bases outside gene matches: 7. The CDR3 here is CASSPGGGVTYNEQFF. The CDR3 DNA follows: TGTGCCAGCAGCCCCGGGGGGGGAGTCACCTACAATGAGCAGTTCTTC.

About this clone itself: The same CDR3 can be traced to other DNA sequences in this sample. This chain links TRBV5-1 with TRBJ2-7; 8 bases match TRBD2. In germline, CDR1 is SGHRS, CDR2 YFSETQ. CDR3 size: 14 residues. V was clipped by 5 bases and J by 1 base; unmatched bases: 5. CDR3 DNA sequence: TGCGCCAGCAGTAAAACTAGCGGTTCCTACGAGCAGTACTTC. Translating it yields CASSKTSGSYEQYF.

The rearrangement links TRBV6-1 to TRBJ2-3; 10 bases map to TRBD2. Germline V gene lookup returns CDR1 MNHNS and CDR2 SASEGT. J was trimmed by 3 bases and V by 5 bases; bases with no gene match: 5. The CDR3 runs 15 residues. This chain's CDR3 is CASSRSSGRTDTQYF. CDR3 coding DNA: TGTGCCAGCAGTAGATCTAGCGGGAGAACAGATACGCAGTATTTT.

This sequence joins TRBV5-1 and TRBJ1-1; D possibly corresponds to TRBD1 (6 bases). The germline gives CDR1 SGHRS, CDR2 YFSETQ. V was pared by 4 bases and J by 1 base, with 26 bases between. This CDR3 has 19 residues. The CDR3 here is CASSAAASPGGARNTEAFF. The DNA for the CDR3 is TGCGCCAGCAGCGCAGCCGCTTCTCCGGGGGGCGCGCGGAACACTGAAGCTTTCTTT.

This clone has just one count. This sequence joins TRBV25-1 and TRBJ2-1, with TRBD2 identical over 7 bases. CDR1 MGHDK and CDR2 SYGVNS come from the germline V gene. V lost 2 bases and J lost 8; bases outside the gene matches: 6. The CDR3 extends over 14 amino acids. The CDR3 DNA reads as TGTGCCAGCAGTGAACCGGGAGGACGTGATGAGCAGTTCTTC. It yields the protein CASSEPGGRDEQFF.

Concerning this clone: Sequence at one end of the junction differs from germline and may be a read error. The chain carries TRBV7-7 and TRBJ2-3; TRBD1 aligns across 9 bases. This CDR3 is built from 15 residues. Germline V CDR1 and CDR2: SSHAT, FNYEAQ (reference sequence). DNA of the CDR3: TGTGCTAGCAGCCAAGGACAGGGGCCGACAGATACGCAGTATTTT. Its protein is CASSQGQGPTDTQYF.

Only one count was recorded for this clone. V gene TRBV5-1 combines with J gene TRBJ2-3; D gene ambiguous. The germline CDR1 and CDR2 sequences are SGHRS and YFSETQ. The CDR3 is 14 amino acids. V lost 4 bases and J 3 bases, leaving 12 bases between the germline ends. The CDR3 region is CASSVEWATDTQYF. CDR3 sequence (DNA): TGCGCCAGCAGCGTGGAATGGGCAACAGATACGCAGTATTTT.

The chain has TRBV7-9 and TRBJ2-3; D gene uncertain. V was trimmed by 1 base and J by 0 bases, leaving 14 bases between them. Germline CDR1 reads SEHNR; CDR2 reads FQNEAQ (reference sequence). The CDR3 consists of 17 residues. Here the CDR3 reads CASSLGAIGTSTDTQYF. CDR3 in DNA: TGTGCCAGCAGCTTAGGCGCTATCGGTACTAGCACAGATACGCAGTATTTT. Complete variable domain (other parts from reference TRBV7-9 and TRBJ2-3): DTGVSQNPRHKITKRGQNVTFRCDPISEHNRLYWYRQTLGQGPEFLTYFQNEAQLEKSRLLSDRFSAERPKGSFSTLEIQRTEQGDSAMYLCASSLGAIGTSTDTQYFGPGTRLTVL.

The rearrangement joins TRBV20-1 to TRBJ2-3; no firm D call. Trimming removed 3 bases at V and 5 bases at J, with 6 bases between. Germline V gene sequence: CDR1 DFQATT, CDR2 SNEGSKA (reference sequence). The length of the CDR3 is 11 residues. This CDR3 is CSASVEDTQYF. CDR3 coding DNA: TGCAGTGCTAGCGTGGAAGATACGCAGTATTTT.

The V call is TRBV11-2, the J call TRBJ2-5; the D is unclear. V was shortened by 5 bases and J by 5 bases, with 9 bases between the two germline ends. The germline gives CDR1 SGHAT, CDR2 FQNNGV. The CDR3 extends over 12 amino acids. The CDR3 coding sequence is TGTGCCAGCAGCCCCGCGACGGAGACCCAGTACTTC. It yields the protein CASSPATETQYF.

V gene TRBV13 combines with J gene TRBJ2-3; D may be TRBD1 (6 bases). The CDR3 is made up of 17 amino acids. Germline V gene sequence: CDR1 PRHDT, CDR2 FYEKMQ (reference sequence). V lost 2 bases to trimming and J lost 6 bases, with 21 bases between them. The CDR3 DNA is TGTGCCAGCAGCTTAACGGGCAGGGGAAGGCTTATGGATACGCAGTATTTT. As protein: CASSLTGRGRLMDTQYF. Combining the CDR3 with reference TRBV13 and TRBJ2-3 gives the whole variable domain AAGVIQSPRHLIKEKRETATLKCYPIPRHDTVYWYQQGPGQDPQFLISFYEKMQSDKGSIPDRFSAQQFSDYHSELNMSSLELGDSALYFCASSLTGRGRLMDTQYFGPGTRLTVL.

The chain links TRBV18 to TRBJ2-7, with 8 bases lining up with TRBD2. The CDR3 covers 15 residues. In germline, CDR1 is KGHSH, CDR2 LQKENI. The J segment lost 3 bases and the V segment lost 3 bases, leaving 7 bases of the junction unmatched. CDR3 in amino acids: CASSPSGTSLYEQYF. The CDR3 nucleotides read TGTGCCAGCTCACCTTCCGGGACTAGTCTCTACGAGCAGTACTTC. The full variable domain, in which reference TRBV18 and TRBJ2-7 provide the parts outside the CDR3, is NAGVMQNPRHLVRRRGQEARLRCSPMKGHSHVYWYRQLPEEGLKFMVYLQKENIIDESGMPKERFSAEFPKEGPSILRIQQVVRGDSAAYFCASSPSGTSLYEQYFGPGTRLTVT.